The clone carrying this T cell receptor (beta chain) was picked up a small number of times. The data derive from a study of identical twins. Unique molecular identifiers were present on the cDNA, which also gained a universal primer site by template switching. TCRdb recomputed calls from the 5' RACE reads with MiXCR, one row per CDR3 protein. Here the sample spans hundreds of thousands of distinct CDR3 sequences, over 8.5% being singletons. The V end was cut by 3 bases, the J end by 0 bases, with 15 bases between. CDR3 length equals 16 residues. Germline loops: CDR1 SEHNR, CDR2 FQNEAQ (reference sequence). The data also belong to a second study, concerning yellow fever vaccine responses in identical twins.

The clonotype originates from a woman aged 18-35 years in good health. The chain uses TRBV7-9 and TRBJ2-7; D may match TRBD1 or TRBD2 (6 bases each). The sequenced material came from PBMCs. CDR3 in amino acids: CASSLTGGRLSYEQYF. As DNA, the CDR3 is TGTGCCAGCAGCTTGACTGGGGGGCGGCTCTCCTACGAGCAGTACTTC. Variable domain in full (rest from reference TRBV7-9 and TRBJ2-7): DTGVSQNPRHKITKRGQNVTFRCDPISEHNRLYWYRQTLGQGPEFLTYFQNEAQLEKSRLLSDRFSAERPKGSFSTLEIQRTEQGDSAMYLCASSLTGGRLSYEQYFGPGTRLTVT.